This T cell receptor (beta chain) was obtained from a study of blood T cell repertoires in COVID-19. Study as a whole: From T cells, B-cell-depleted T cells, or PBMCs came the material, which was cDNA or gDNA.

Authors' processing steps: The authors estimated nucleated cell counts from reference gene primer amplification. Measured with immunoSEQ multiplex PCR; TCRdb has only the in-frame clones, and not every one. V, J and clone size are taken as reported in that table, and D and trimming were inferred from the DNA itself. Here the sample spans approximately 210,000 clones, roughly nine tenths being singletons. The CDR3 runs 16 residues. The germline CDR1 and CDR2 sequences are LNHDA and SQIVND (reference sequence). Trimming removed 4 bases from V and 4 bases from J; junction bases left unmatched: 7. Sequencing input: peripheral blood. This chain uses TRBV19 with TRBJ2-5; 12 bases fit TRBD2. The clonotype was recovered from a man aged 30 to 45 with acute or convalescent COVID-19. Here the CDR3 DNA reads TGTGCCAGTAGTAGCCTAGCGGGAGGGCGCCGAGAGACCCAGTACTTC. Residues: CASSSLAGGRRETQYF.